The 11 T cell receptor beta chains reported below all come from one sample, sequenced in a study of radiation and T cells in renal cell carcinoma. Stated time point: baseline pretreatment blood. Noted treatment: 15 Gy SBRT to primary tumor, nephrectomy 4 weeks later. TCRdb's table, derived via immunoSEQ multiplex PCR, lists solely in-frame clones and lacks some. In the table there are around 160,000 clones, 88% of which are singletons. The sample in question was blood, obtained from a patient whose treatment included radiotherapy and nephrectomy. All receptors come from a woman in her 70s with renal cell carcinoma.

This chain links TRBV6-5 with TRBJ2-7; TRBD1 matches at 10 bases. The junction had 4 bases not matched to a gene; V was cut back by 6 bases and J by 5 bases. The germline CDR1 and CDR2 sequences are MNHEY and SVGAGI. This CDR3 has 13 amino acids. The CDR3, as DNA: TGTGCCAGCAGGAGACAGGGGGCGAACGAGCAGTACTTC. It codes for CASRRQGANEQYF.

J is TRBJ1-2 and V is TRBV7-9; no clear D. The CDR3 length is 15 residues. Germline V gene data show CDR1 as SEHNR and CDR2 as FQNEAQ (reference sequence). V lost 1 base and J 0 bases, leaving 9 bases between the germline ends. In DNA, the CDR3 is TGTGCCAGCAGCTTAGAAGGAGGACCTAACTATGGCTACACCTTC. Its translation: CASSLEGGPNYGYTF.

This clone was seen just once. The rearrangement joins TRBV5-1 to TRBJ2-2; D gene unclear. V was trimmed by 0 bases and J by 3 bases, leaving 0 bases between them. The CDR3 covers 12 residues. Germline V gene data show CDR1 as SGHRS and CDR2 as YFSETQ. CDR3 in amino acids: CASSLDTGELFF. CDR3 nucleotide sequence: TGCGCCAGCAGCTTGGACACCGGGGAGCTGTTTTTT.

The V call is TRBV7-9, the J call TRBJ2-7, with D possibly being TRBD2 (5 bases). In germline, CDR1 is SEHNR, CDR2 FQNEAQ (reference sequence). This CDR3 has 13 amino acids. V was shortened by 2 bases and J by 6 bases, with 11 bases between the two germline ends. The CDR3: CASSLSAGGEQYF. The CDR3 DNA reads TGTGCCAGCAGCTTAAGTGCGGGTGGCGAGCAGTACTTC.

V is TRBV5-1 and J is TRBJ1-2, with D unclear. The CDR3 has 14 residues. Germline V gene sequence: CDR1 SGHRS, CDR2 YFSETQ. V was clipped by 0 bases and J by 4 bases, with 10 bases between them. The CDR3 spells CASSLDGRPYGYTF. The DNA of the CDR3 is TGCGCCAGCAGCTTGGACGGCAGGCCCTATGGCTACACCTTC.

The table lists this clone with a few counts. V gene TRBV10-3 combines with J gene TRBJ1-1; no clear D. Germline V gene lookup returns CDR1 ENHRY and CDR2 SYGVKD. The V end was cut by 6 bases, the J end by 7 bases, with 12 bases between. The CDR3 extends over 12 amino acids. CDR3 DNA: TGTGCCATCAGGACCCCTGGCGATGAAGCTTTCTTT. Amino acid sequence: CAIRTPGDEAFF.

This rearrangement joins TRBV4-2 to TRBJ2-5, with D possibly matching TRBD2 (6 bases). CDR1 is LGHNA and CDR2 is YNFKEQ in the germline V gene. CDR3 length: 14 residues. Trimming took 5 bases from V and 7 from J, leaving 17 bases between them. CDR3 DNA sequence: TGTGCCAGCAGCGCCCGGACTACCGAGTCGACCCAGTACTTC. As protein: CASSARTTESTQYF.

V and J are TRBV28 and TRBJ1-1; no clear D. This CDR3 is 12 amino acids long. Germline V CDR1 and CDR2: MDHEN, SYDVKM. V was cut by 1 base and J by 7 bases, with 7 bases left in between. This CDR3 reads CASSLYRNEAFF. The CDR3 coding sequence is TGTGCCAGCAGTTTATACAGAAATGAAGCTTTCTTT.

The V gene is TRBV14, the J gene TRBJ1-2; 9 positions match TRBD1. This CDR3 contains 16 residues. V gave up 1 base and J gave up 4 bases; unmatched junction bases: 7. The V gene's germline CDR1 is SGHDN and CDR2 FVKESK. CDR3 region: CASSQGGQGLFYGYTF. In nucleotides, the CDR3 is TGTGCCAGCAGCCAAGGGGGACAGGGTCTATTCTATGGCTACACCTTC. Complete variable domain (other parts from reference TRBV14 and TRBJ1-2): EAGVTQFPSHSVIEKGQTVTLRCDPISGHDNLYWYRRVMGKEIKFLLHFVKESKQDESGMPNNRFLAERTGGTYSTLKVQPAELEDSGVYFCASSQGGQGLFYGYTFGSGTRLTVV.

This rearrangement joins TRBV28 to TRBJ1-2; 8 bases map to TRBD1. After removal of 1 base from V and 1 base from J, the junction contained 5 bases not matched to a gene. Germline values: CDR1 MDHEN, CDR2 SYDVKM. This CDR3 has 16 amino acids. CDR3 sequence (DNA): TGTGCCAGCAGTTTATTGGGGACAGGTTTTAACTATGGCTACACCTTC. Amino acids: CASSLLGTGFNYGYTF.

This clone was seen just once. In DNA form, the CDR3 reads TGTGCCAGTAGTATGCTGGGCGACGAGGCCAGGGGGAACACTGAAGCTTTCTTT. Amino acids: CASSMLGDEARGNTEAFF. V usage is TRBV19 and J usage is TRBJ1-1; D may be TRBD1 (6 bases). Trimming took 3 bases from V and 1 from J, leaving 21 bases between them. CDR1 is LNHDA and CDR2 is SQIVND in the germline V gene (reference sequence). The CDR3 totals 18 residues. Drawing the rest from reference TRBV19 and TRBJ1-1, the complete variable domain is DGGITQSPKYLFRKEGQNVTLSCEQNLNHDAMYWYRQDPGQGLRLIYYSQIVNDFQKGDIAEGYSVSREKKESFPLTVTSAQKNPTAFYLCASSMLGDEARGNTEAFFGQGTRLTVV.